The sequence of this T cell receptor beta chain was determined in a study of blood T cell repertoires in COVID-19. The overall study: Sites across the United States, Italy and Spain contributed samples from acute and convalescent COVID-19.

The data were produced by immunoSEQ multiplex PCR, yet TCRdb's version contains in-frame clones alone and is incomplete. This table holds tens of thousands of clones, more than 85% found once. V lost 7 bases, J lost 5 bases, and 8 bases stayed unmatched. The V gene's germline CDR1 is SNHLY and CDR2 FYNNEI. The CDR3 is 15 residues long. This clone was recorded a few times. This TCR derives from a human donor with active COVID-19. The donor label of this sample is uncertain. Sequencing input: peripheral blood. V gene TRBV2 combines with J gene TRBJ1-4, with 9 bases fitting TRBD1. The DNA for the CDR3 is TGTGCCAGCATCAGGGAGGACAGGGGAAATGAAAAACTGTTTTTT. The encoded protein is CASIREDRGNEKLFF. The full variable domain, rest sourced from reference TRBV2 and TRBJ1-4, is EPEVTQTPSHQVTQMGQEVILRCVPISNHLYFYWYRQILGQKVEFLVSFYNNEISEKSEIFDDQFSVERPDGSNFTLKIRSTKLEDSAMYFCASIREDRGNEKLFFGSGTQLSVL.